The 18 T cell receptor beta chains presented below share a single source sample, sequenced in a study of T-cell memory formation after mild COVID-19. From the 5' RACE reads, TCRdb called clonotypes with MiXCR, one entry per CDR3 protein. The sample lists roughly 410,000 distinct CDR3 sequences, less than 25% occurring once. The sequenced material came from PBMCs or a T cell subset sorted from them (not recorded which). All receptors come from an adult woman who had mild COVID-19 (a few samples of this study predate the infection). Cell type and time point are not known.

This clonotype was counted many times. The DNA for the CDR3 is TGTGCCAGCAGTCTGACAGGCTATGGCTACACCTTC. Translated: CASSLTGYGYTF. The chain carries TRBV12-3 or TRBV12-4 and TRBJ1-2, with a tentative D call TRBD1 (6 bases). This CDR3 contains 12 residues. V lost 5 bases, J lost 4 bases, and 8 bases lay in between.

This chain connects TRBV27 to TRBJ2-5; D may be TRBD2 (6 bases). Germline V gene lookup returns CDR1 MNHEY and CDR2 SMNVEV (reference sequence). Trimming took off 2 bases at V and 5 bases at J, with 12 bases between the two ends. The CDR3 is made up of 14 amino acids. The CDR3 protein is CASSLNLAWETQYF. The CDR3 bases are TGTGCCAGCAGTTTAAACCTAGCGTGGGAGACCCAGTACTTC.

In this sample, this clonotype turned up a few times. The chain employs TRBV20-1 and TRBJ1-3; D is ambiguous. Per the germline V gene, CDR1 is DFQATT and CDR2 is SNEGSKA (reference sequence). This CDR3 has 13 amino acids. Trimming took off 4 bases at V and 4 bases at J, with 11 bases between the two ends. The CDR3 nucleotides are TGCAGTGCTACCGGCGGTTCCGGAAACACCATATATTTT. It specifies CSATGGSGNTIYF.

J is TRBJ1-2 and V is TRBV5-1, with 8 bases identical to TRBD1. This CDR3 has 16 residues. J lost 2 bases, V lost 0 bases, and 6 bases had no gene match. Germline V gene sequence: CDR1 SGHRS, CDR2 YFSETQ. In nucleotides, the CDR3 is TGCGCCAGCAGCTTGGGACAGGGGCCCTCCAACTATGGCTACACCTTC. This codes for CASSLGQGPSNYGYTF. The complete variable domain, with remaining parts taken from reference TRBV5-1 and TRBJ1-2, reads KAGVTQTPRYLIKTRGQQVTLSCSPISGHRSVSWYQQTPGQGLQFLFEYFSETQRNKGNFPGRFSGRQFSNSRSEMNVSTLELGDSALYLCASSLGQGPSNYGYTFGSGTRLTVV.

This chain joins TRBV7-6 and TRBJ2-3, with 12 bases identical to TRBD2. CDR3 length: 15 residues. Per germline, CDR1 SGHVS and CDR2 FNYEAQ. The J segment lost 4 bases and the V segment lost 6 bases, leaving 5 bases of the junction unmatched. CDR3 bases: TGTGCCAGCAGACCCACTAGCGGGGGGCCAGATACGCAGTATTTT. This gives the protein CASRPTSGGPDTQYF. Drawing the rest from reference TRBV7-6 and TRBJ2-3, the complete variable domain is GAGVSQSPRYKVTKRGQDVALRCDPISGHVSLYWYRQALGQGPEFLTYFNYEAQQDKSGLPNDRFSAERPEGSISTLTIQRTEQRDSAMYRCASRPTSGGPDTQYFGPGTRLTVL.

The chain combines TRBV9 with TRBJ1-2; tentative D call: TRBD1 (6 bases). Germline V lookup: CDR1 SGDLS, CDR2 YYNGEE. The length of the CDR3 is 14 residues. V lost 3 bases to trimming and J lost 4 bases, with 13 bases between them. The DNA of the CDR3 is TGTGCCAGCAGCGGAGACGGGGGGGCCTATGGCTACACCTTC. Amino acid sequence: CASSGDGGAYGYTF. Full variable domain (outside the CDR3, taken from reference TRBV9 and TRBJ1-2): DSGVTQTPKHLITATGQRVTLRCSPRSGDLSVYWYQQSLDQGLQFLIQYYNGEERAKGNILERFSAQQFPDLHSELNLSSLELGDSALYFCASSGDGGAYGYTFGSGTRLTVV.

V usage is TRBV7-9 and J usage is TRBJ2-7; TRBD1 aligns across 7 bases. After removal of 5 bases from V and 6 bases from J, the junction contained 16 bases not matched to a gene. The V gene's germline CDR1 is SEHNR and CDR2 FQNEAQ (reference sequence). The CDR3 contains 16 residues. CDR3 loop: CASSPLTGRLVSEQYF. CDR3 DNA sequence: TGTGCCAGCAGCCCGCTGACAGGGCGGTTAGTATCCGAGCAGTACTTC.

This clonotype was observed a handful of times. The genes are TRBV6-2 or TRBV6-3 and TRBJ2-7, with D maybe TRBD2 (5 bases). The germline V gene has CDR1 MNHEY and CDR2 SVGEGT. Between the trimmed V and J ends, which lost 5 bases and 0 bases, there was a span of 8 bases. The CDR3 sequence is 13 residues long. The CDR3 loop reads CASSRRISYEQYF. CDR3 bases: TGTGCCAGCAGTCGGAGGATCTCCTACGAGCAGTACTTC.

The chain couples TRBV7-9 to TRBJ2-3; D is unresolved. The V end was cut by 2 bases, the J end by 5 bases, with 8 bases between. Germline V gene lookup returns CDR1 SEHNR and CDR2 FQNEAQ (reference sequence). The CDR3 has 13 amino acids. CDR3 coding DNA: TGTGCCAGCAGCTTATATGCGAAAGATACGCAGTATTTT. This sequence encodes CASSLYAKDTQYF.

V and J are TRBV6-6 and TRBJ1-2; D is perhaps TRBD1 (5 bases). Germline V lookup: CDR1 MNHNY, CDR2 SVGAGI (reference sequence). CDR3 length: 13 residues. Trimming stripped 2 bases from V and 4 bases from J, with 8 bases between. CDR3 sequence reads: CASSYLQGYGYTF. The CDR3 bases are TGTGCCAGCAGTTACCTCCAGGGCTATGGCTACACCTTC.

J is TRBJ2-1 and V is TRBV10-3, with D perhaps TRBD1 or TRBD2 (5 bases each). This CDR3 has 15 residues. Between the trimmed V and J ends, which lost 6 bases and 10 bases, there was a span of 22 bases. CDR1 and CDR2 (germline): ENHRY, SYGVKD. CDR3 in DNA: TGTGCCATCAGGAGGGATTCCGGCAGGGCTGGCGAGCAGTTCTTC. As protein: CAIRRDSGRAGEQFF.

The V gene is TRBV20-1, the J gene TRBJ2-7; TRBD2 might be the D (5 bases). Germline lookup yields CDR1 DFQATT and CDR2 SNEGSKA (reference sequence). Trimming cost V 4 bases and J 7 bases, with 14 bases left between them. This CDR3 contains 12 residues. CDR3 sequence (DNA): TGCAGTGCTAAGTCCCCGGGATTGGAGCAGTACTTC. Translated, it gives CSAKSPGLEQYF.

In its sample, this clonotype was seen a few times. The chain has TRBV20-1 and TRBJ2-1; D possibly matches TRBD1 or TRBD2 (5 bases each). V was pared by 6 bases and J by 4 bases, with 16 bases between. CDR1 is DFQATT, CDR2 SNEGSKA, per germline (reference sequence). This CDR3 has 14 amino acids. CDR3 coding DNA: TGCAGTGCCCCCGGGACGTTACCATACAATGAGCAGTTCTTC. As protein: CSAPGTLPYNEQFF.

CDR3 region: CASRPGAQSSYNEQFF. The CDR3 DNA reads as TGCGCCAGCAGGCCCGGGGCGCAGAGCTCCTACAATGAGCAGTTCTTC. This chain uses TRBV5-1 with TRBJ2-1; the D gene could be TRBD1 or TRBD2 (5 bases each). The CDR3 covers 16 residues. V dropped 5 bases and J dropped 0 bases, with 15 bases sitting between them. Per the germline V gene, CDR1 is SGHRS and CDR2 is YFSETQ.

The rearrangement uses TRBV5-1 and TRBJ2-3, with 8 nucleotides matching TRBD1. Germline trimming cut 1 base from V and 3 bases from J; bases unmatched to any gene: 13. Germline CDR1 SGHRS, CDR2 YFSETQ. This CDR3 is 18 amino acids long. The CDR3 region has the DNA TGCGCCAGCAGCTTGAGAAGACAGGGGAAATCCCATACAGATACGCAGTATTTT. Protein product: CASSLRRQGKSHTDTQYF. The complete variable domain, with remaining parts taken from reference TRBV5-1 and TRBJ2-3, reads KAGVTQTPRYLIKTRGQQVTLSCSPISGHRSVSWYQQTPGQGLQFLFEYFSETQRNKGNFPGRFSGRQFSNSRSEMNVSTLELGDSALYLCASSLRRQGKSHTDTQYFGPGTRLTVL.

The V gene is TRBV19, the J gene TRBJ1-3, with no clear D. The germline V gene has CDR1 LNHDA and CDR2 SQIVND (reference sequence). The germline V and J ends were trimmed by 5 bases and 3 bases, with 17 bases remaining between them. This CDR3 spans 16 amino acids. The CDR3 spells CASSAVVGSLGNTIYF. The DNA for the CDR3 is TGTGCCAGTAGTGCCGTAGTTGGGAGTCTTGGAAACACCATATATTTT.

CDR3 region: CATSDLDREAGELFF. The CDR3 coding sequence is TGTGCCACCAGTGATTTGGACAGGGAGGCCGGGGAGCTGTTTTTT. The chain has TRBV24-1 and TRBJ2-2, with D perhaps matching TRBD1 (7 bases). The germline gives CDR1 KGHDR, CDR2 SFDVKD. The CDR3 totals 15 residues. Trimming took 0 bases from V and 6 from J, leaving 10 bases between them.

The V gene is TRBV29-1, the J gene TRBJ2-4; 7 bases line up with TRBD2. Germline values: CDR1 SQVTM, CDR2 ANQGSEA. V lost 0 bases, J lost 6 bases, and 17 bases stayed unmatched. CDR3 length: 18 amino acids. CDR3 region: CSVEDWTGPGGGRNIQYF. CDR3 sequence (DNA): TGCAGCGTTGAAGATTGGACCGGGCCGGGAGGCGGTAGAAACATTCAGTACTTC.